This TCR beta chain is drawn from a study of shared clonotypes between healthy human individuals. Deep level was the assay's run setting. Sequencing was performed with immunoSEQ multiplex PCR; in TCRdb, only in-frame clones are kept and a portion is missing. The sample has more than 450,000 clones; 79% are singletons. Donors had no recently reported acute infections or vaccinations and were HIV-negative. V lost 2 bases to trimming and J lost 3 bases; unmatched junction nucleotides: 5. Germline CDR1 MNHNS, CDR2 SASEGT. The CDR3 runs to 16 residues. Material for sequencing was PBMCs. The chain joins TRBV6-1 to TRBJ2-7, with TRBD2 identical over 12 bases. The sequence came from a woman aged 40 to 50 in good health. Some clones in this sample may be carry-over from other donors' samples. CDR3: CASSESLAGGFYEQYF. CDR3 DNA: TGTGCCAGCAGTGAAAGCCTAGCGGGGGGGTTCTACGAGCAGTACTTC.